This TCR beta chain was profiled in a study of spatial heterogeneity in lung cancer. At the level of the study: Consistent detection of more beta-chain than alpha-chain sequences was observed.

Time point meaning: sample taken at primary tumor resection. Patients with untreated early-stage non-small cell lung cancer, numbering some 68, were the donors. No cell sorting; template was whole RNA from tumor, lung tissue or PBMC. This clonotype ranks as large. V lost 4 bases and J lost 2; bases outside the gene matches: 10. Per the germline V gene, CDR1 is SGHRS and CDR2 is YFSETQ. CDR3 length: 18 amino acids. The library protocol tagged each TCR cDNA with a unique molecular identifier. TCRdb itself ran the 5' RACE reads through MiXCR, one entry per CDR3 protein. The sample has over 1,500 distinct CDR3 sequences; roughly 13% are singletons.

The sequencing used normal lung tissue next to the tumor, collected at surgery. The rearrangement uses TRBV5-1 and TRBJ2-5; 14 bases align to TRBD2. This sequence was found in a female donor with early-stage non-small cell lung cancer. This CDR3 is CASSEGTSGSLTQETQYF. CDR3 nucleotide sequence: TGCGCCAGCAGCGAGGGGACTAGCGGGAGTCTTACTCAAGAGACCCAGTACTTC.